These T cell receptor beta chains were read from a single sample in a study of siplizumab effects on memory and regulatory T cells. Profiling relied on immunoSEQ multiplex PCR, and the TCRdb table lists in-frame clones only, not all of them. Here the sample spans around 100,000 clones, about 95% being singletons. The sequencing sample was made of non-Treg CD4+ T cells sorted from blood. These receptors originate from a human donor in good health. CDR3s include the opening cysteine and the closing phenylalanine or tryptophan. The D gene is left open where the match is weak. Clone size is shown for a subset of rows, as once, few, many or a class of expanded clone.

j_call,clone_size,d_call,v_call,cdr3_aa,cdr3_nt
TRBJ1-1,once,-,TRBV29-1,CSVDTGPQNTEAFF,TGCAGCGTTGATACCGGGCCCCAGAACACTGAAGCTTTCTTT
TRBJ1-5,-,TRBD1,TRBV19,CASSINFAQGEQPQHF,TGTGCCAGTAGTATAAATTTCGCCCAGGGGGAGCAGCCCCAGCATTTT
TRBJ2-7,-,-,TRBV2,CASRAGQPPTYEQYF,TGTGCCAGCAGGGCCGGGCAGCCCCCGACCTACGAGCAGTACTTC
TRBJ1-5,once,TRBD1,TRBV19,CASSISRQGGQPQHF,TGTGCCAGTAGTATTTCGCGACAGGGGGGTCAGCCCCAGCATTTT
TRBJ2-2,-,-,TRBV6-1,CASSPRTGELFF,TGTGCCAGCAGTCCTCGGACCGGGGAGCTGTTTTTT
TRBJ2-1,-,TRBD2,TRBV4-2,CASSQWGGEAGNEQFF,TGTGCCAGCAGCCAATGGGGAGGGGAGGCGGGCAATGAGCAGTTCTTC
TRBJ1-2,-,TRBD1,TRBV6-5,CASSYTGGDYGYTF,TGTGCCAGCAGTTATACAGGGGGGGACTATGGCTACACCTTC
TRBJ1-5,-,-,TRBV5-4,CASSFGGEGQPQHF,TGTGCCAGCAGCTTCGGGGGAGAAGGACAGCCCCAGCATTTT
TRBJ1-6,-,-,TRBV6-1,CASSEGQFESPLHF,TGTGCCAGCAGTGAAGGGCAGTTTGAATCACCCCTCCACTTT
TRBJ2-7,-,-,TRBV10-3,CAKTRASSYEQYF,TGTGCCAAAACGCGGGCGAGCTCCTACGAGCAGTACTTC
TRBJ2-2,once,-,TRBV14,CASSSDPYTGELFF,TGTGCCAGCAGCAGCGACCCTTACACCGGGGAGCTGTTTTTT
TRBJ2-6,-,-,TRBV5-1,CASSWTSGANVLTF,TGCGCCAGCAGTTGGACCTCTGGGGCCAACGTCCTGACTTTC
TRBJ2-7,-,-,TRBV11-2,CASSLDWGRGFTYEQYF,TGTGCCAGCAGCTTAGATTGGGGAAGGGGTTTCACCTACGAGCAGTACTTC
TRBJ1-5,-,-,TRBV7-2,CASSLKTGNQPQHF,TGTGCCAGCAGCTTAAAAACAGGCAATCAGCCCCAGCATTTT
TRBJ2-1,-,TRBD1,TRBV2,CASTDREYNEQFF,TGTGCCAGCACCGACAGGGAATACAATGAGCAGTTCTTC
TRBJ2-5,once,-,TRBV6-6,CASRFGEETQYF,TGTGCCAGCAGGTTCGGGGAGGAGACCCAGTACTTC
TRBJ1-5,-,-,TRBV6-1,CASSEAGTIFQPQHF,TGTGCCAGCAGTGAAGCCGGGACAATTTTTCAGCCCCAGCATTTT
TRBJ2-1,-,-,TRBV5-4,CASSRSGGASVGEQFF,TGTGCCAGCAGCCGATCAGGTGGGGCCTCGGTGGGTGAGCAGTTCTTC
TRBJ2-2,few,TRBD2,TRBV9,CASSPLPPSGRTGELFF,TGTGCCAGCAGCCCCCTGCCCCCAAGCGGGAGAACCGGGGAGCTGTTTTTT
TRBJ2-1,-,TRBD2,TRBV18,CASSPRGGGLNNEQFF,TGTGCCAGCTCACCGCGCGGGGGAGGGTTAAACAATGAGCAGTTCTTC
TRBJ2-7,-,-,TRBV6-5,CASSRDILGLQQYF,TGTGCCAGCAGTCGGGACATACTCGGGCTCCAGCAGTACTTC
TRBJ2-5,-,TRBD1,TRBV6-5,CASSLTGTGGGETQYF,TGTGCCAGCAGTTTGACCGGGACAGGGGGCGGGGAGACCCAGTACTTC
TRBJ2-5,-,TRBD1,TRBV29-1,CSVAAGGEETQYF,TGCAGCGTTGCCGCAGGGGGCGAAGAGACCCAGTACTTC
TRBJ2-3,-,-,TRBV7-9,CASSLALRGAADTQYF,TGTGCCAGCAGCTTAGCGCTCCGGGGAGCTGCAGATACGCAGTATTTT
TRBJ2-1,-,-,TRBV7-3,CASSPKTSLGEQFF,TGTGCCAGCAGCCCCAAGACTAGTCTGGGGGAGCAGTTCTTC